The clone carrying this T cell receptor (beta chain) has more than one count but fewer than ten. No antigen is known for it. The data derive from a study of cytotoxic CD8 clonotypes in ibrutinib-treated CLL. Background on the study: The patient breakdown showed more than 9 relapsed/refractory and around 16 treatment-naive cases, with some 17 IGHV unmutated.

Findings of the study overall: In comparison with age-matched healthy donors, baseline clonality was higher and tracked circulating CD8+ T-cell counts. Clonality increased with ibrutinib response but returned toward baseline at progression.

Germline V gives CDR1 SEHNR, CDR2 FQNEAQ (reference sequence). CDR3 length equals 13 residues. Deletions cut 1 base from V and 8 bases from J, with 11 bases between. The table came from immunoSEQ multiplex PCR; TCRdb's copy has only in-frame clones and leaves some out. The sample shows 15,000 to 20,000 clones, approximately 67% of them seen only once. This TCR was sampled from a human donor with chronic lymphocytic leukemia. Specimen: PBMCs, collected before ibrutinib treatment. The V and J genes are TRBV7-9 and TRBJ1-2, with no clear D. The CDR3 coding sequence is TGTGCCAGCAGCTTAGAGGAGCTAGGGGGCTACACCTTC. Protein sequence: CASSLEELGGYTF.